This passage covers 32 T cell receptor beta chains from one sample sequenced in a study of T cell responses to AZD1222 COVID-19 vaccine. Generated by immunoSEQ multiplex PCR, the TCRdb table keeps only in-frame clones and is missing some. The data contain around 110,000 clones, 87% of them singletons. Here the sequenced sample was peripheral blood, taken on day 0 of AZD1222 vaccination. The receptors derive from an adult in good health.

The chain employs TRBV10-3 and TRBJ2-3, with 13 bases aligning to TRBD2. CDR3 length: 16 residues. CDR1 is ENHRY and CDR2 is SYGVKD in the germline V gene. The V and J ends lost 2 bases and 3 bases, in that order; junction bases with no gene match: 2. CDR3 residues: CAISEGGLAGTDTQYF. The CDR3, as DNA: TGTGCCATCAGTGAGGGGGGACTAGCGGGGACAGATACGCAGTATTTT.

The rearrangement links TRBV28 to TRBJ1-1, with a weak D call TRBD1 (6 bases). Trimming stripped 4 bases from V and 0 bases from J, with 15 bases between. In germline, CDR1 is MDHEN, CDR2 SYDVKM. There are 16 residues in the CDR3. CDR3 loop: CASSSHTGTLNTEAFF. The CDR3 DNA reads TGTGCCAGCAGTTCACACACAGGGACCCTGAACACTGAAGCTTTCTTT.

This clone was observed once. The V and J genes are TRBV27 and TRBJ2-2; D is possibly TRBD1 or TRBD2 (5 bases each). The length of the CDR3 is 15 residues. V dropped 0 bases and J dropped 6 bases, with 11 bases sitting between them. Germline CDR1 MNHEY, CDR2 SMNVEV (reference sequence). The CDR3 loop reads CASSLSAGTAGELFF. The CDR3 DNA reads TGTGCCAGCAGTTTATCGGCAGGGACGGCCGGGGAGCTGTTTTTT.

The chain carries TRBV3-1 (or the pseudogene TRBV3-2) and TRBJ1-6; D is undetermined. The CDR3 totals 15 residues. The ends were cut back, 1 base at V and 7 bases at J, with 11 bases in the middle. Germline CDR1 reads LGHDT; CDR2 reads YNNKEL (reference sequence). In DNA form, the CDR3 reads TGTGCCAGCAGCCAAGGTTTCACTAGAAATTCACCCCTCCACTTT. Protein: CASSQGFTRNSPLHF.

The gene calls are TRBV5-5 and TRBJ2-5, with a weak D call TRBD1 (5 bases). This CDR3 region has 17 residues. With 4 bases removed from V and 0 bases from J, the gap between germline ends came to 19 bases. Per the germline V gene, CDR1 is SGHKS and CDR2 is YYEKEE (reference sequence). CDR3 in DNA: TGTGCCAGCAGCCAGCTTGAAGGGGTAGGGCACCAAGAGACCCAGTACTTC. Its protein product is CASSQLEGVGHQETQYF. Together with reference TRBV5-5 and TRBJ2-5, the CDR3 gives the full variable domain: DAGVTQSPTHLIKTRGQQVTLRCSPISGHKSVSWYQQVLGQGPQFIFQYYEKEERGRGNFPDRFSARQFPNYSSELNVNALLLGDSALYLCASSQLEGVGHQETQYFGPGTRLLVL.

The chain combines TRBV7-9 with TRBJ2-1, with D unresolved. This CDR3 is 12 amino acids long. Trimming left V 6 bases short and J 8 bases short, with 11 bases between. The germline V gene encodes CDR1 SEHNR and CDR2 FQNEAQ (reference sequence). CDR3 coding DNA: TGTGCCAGCAGTTCCGACCCGGATGAGCAGTTCTTC. Amino acid sequence: CASSSDPDEQFF.

The J gene is TRBJ2-1, the V gene TRBV9; no definite D call. Between the trimmed V and J ends, which lost 2 bases and 2 bases, there was a span of 5 bases. This CDR3 is 13 amino acids long. From germline, CDR1 is SGDLS and CDR2 YYNGEE. CDR3 residues: CASSVTPYNEQFF. Here the CDR3 DNA reads TGTGCCAGCAGCGTCACCCCCTACAATGAGCAGTTCTTC.

This clone showed up just once. CDR3 residues: CSGTTQGLGAFF. Written as DNA, the CDR3 is TGCAGCGGGACCACACAGGGTCTGGGAGCTTTCTTT. The chain joins TRBV29-1 to TRBJ1-1, with D perhaps TRBD1 (6 bases). The CDR3 covers 12 residues. CDR1 SQVTM and CDR2 ANQGSEA come from the germline V gene. V was shortened by 7 bases and J by 10 bases, with 19 bases between the two germline ends.

The gene calls are TRBV6-5 and TRBJ2-1, with 7 positions matching TRBD1. With 8 bases clipped from V and 7 bases from J, the junction kept 8 bases outside the gene matches. Germline CDR1 reads MNHEY; CDR2 reads SVGAGI. The CDR3 has 13 residues. CDR3 sequence: CASSRGGHNEQFF. The CDR3 DNA follows: TGTGCCAGCTCTAGAGGGGGCCATAATGAGCAGTTCTTC.

This clone was detected ten times or more. The rearrangement uses TRBV28 and TRBJ2-3; no reliable D call. This CDR3 is 13 amino acids long. V was pared by 3 bases and J by 0 bases, with 4 bases between. The germline V gene has CDR1 MDHEN and CDR2 SYDVKM. CDR3 nucleotide sequence: TGTGCCAGCAGTTTTCAGAGCACAGATACGCAGTATTTT. It translates to CASSFQSTDTQYF.

Only one count was recorded for this clone. The chain recombines TRBV24-1 with TRBJ2-7; D is undetermined. The CDR3 runs to 11 residues. The V and J ends lost 9 bases and 5 bases respectively, with 10 bases between them. Germline V lookup: CDR1 KGHDR, CDR2 SFDVKD. The CDR3 loop reads CATGKGNEQYF. The CDR3 coding sequence is TGTGCCACCGGGAAGGGCAACGAGCAGTACTTC.

The chain joins TRBV2 to TRBJ2-2; D might be TRBD1 (5 bases). V lost 1 base and J lost 0, with 6 bases in between. Germline V gene lookup returns CDR1 SNHLY and CDR2 FYNNEI. This CDR3 is built from 15 residues. CDR3 sequence: CASSEGTTNTGELFF. CDR3 in DNA: TGTGCCAGCAGTGAAGGGACAACGAACACCGGGGAGCTGTTTTTT.

CDR3 protein: CASRFEYGYTF. Here the CDR3 DNA reads TGTGCCAGCAGATTCGAATATGGCTACACCTTC. The chain employs TRBV28 and TRBJ1-2; D unclear. This CDR3 is 11 amino acids long. The germline V gene encodes CDR1 MDHEN and CDR2 SYDVKM. Between the trimmed V and J ends, which lost 6 bases and 5 bases, there was a span of 7 bases.

This chain joins TRBV10-3 and TRBJ1-5; 7 bases are a match to TRBD1. V was clipped by 5 bases and J by 7 bases; unmatched bases: 8. Germline assignment: CDR1 ENHRY and CDR2 SYGVKD. CDR3 length: 14 amino acids. The CDR3 loop reads CAISSDRAQQPQHF. The CDR3, as DNA: TGTGCCATCAGTTCCGACAGGGCGCAACAGCCCCAGCATTTT.

This clone was counted once. The chain carries TRBV19 and TRBJ1-1; D might be TRBD1 (6 bases). This CDR3 spans 17 amino acids. CDR1 and CDR2 from the germline V gene are LNHDA and SQIVND (reference sequence). V lost 3 bases and J lost 4, with 21 bases in between. The CDR3 spells CASSILGHQGWSTEAFF. The CDR3 DNA follows: TGTGCCAGTAGTATCCTGGGACACCAGGGATGGAGCACTGAAGCTTTCTTT.

The chain joins TRBV13 to TRBJ1-4, with TRBD1 matching over 7 bases. Per the germline V gene, CDR1 is PRHDT and CDR2 is FYEKMQ (reference sequence). V was clipped by 5 bases and J by 5 bases; unmatched bases: 11. CDR3 size: 16 residues. The CDR3 loop reads CASSHVTGEGNEKLFF. The CDR3 DNA is TGTGCCAGCAGCCACGTTACAGGGGAGGGAAATGAAAAACTGTTTTTT. Full variable domain (missing parts from reference TRBV13 and TRBJ1-4): AAGVIQSPRHLIKEKRETATLKCYPIPRHDTVYWYQQGPGQDPQFLISFYEKMQSDKGSIPDRFSAQQFSDYHSELNMSSLELGDSALYFCASSHVTGEGNEKLFFGSGTQLSVL.

V gene TRBV19 combines with J gene TRBJ2-7; 8 bases fit TRBD2. The CDR3 has 13 residues. The V and J ends lost 5 bases and 6 bases, in that order; junction bases with no gene match: 6. Per germline, CDR1 LNHDA and CDR2 SQIVND (reference sequence). CDR3: CASSPRLAGEQYF. The CDR3 DNA sequence: TGTGCCAGTAGTCCTCGGCTAGCGGGCGAGCAGTACTTC.

Here the CDR3 DNA reads TGTGCCAGCAGCGGCCAATATACGTCCGGCAATGAGCAGTTCTTC. Translation gives CASSGQYTSGNEQFF. The rearrangement links TRBV7-6 to TRBJ2-1, with unresolved D. Germline V gives CDR1 SGHVS, CDR2 FNYEAQ. V lost 5 bases and J 6 bases, leaving 17 bases between the germline ends. CDR3 length: 15 residues.

This sequence joins TRBV5-4 and TRBJ2-1; 9 bases align to TRBD2. The CDR3 loop spans 15 amino acids. J gave up 10 bases and V 4 bases, and 12 bases lay outside the gene matches. Looked up from germline, CDR1 is SGHNT and CDR2 is YYREEE (reference sequence). The CDR3 region is CASSPIAGEGAEQFF. DNA of the CDR3: TGTGCCAGCAGCCCTATAGCGGGGGAGGGGGCGGAGCAGTTCTTC. Full variable domain (missing parts from reference TRBV5-4 and TRBJ2-1): ETGVTQSPTHLIKTRGQQVTLRCSSQSGHNTVSWYQQALGQGPQFIFQYYREEENGRGNFPPRFSGLQFPNYSSELNVNALELDDSALYLCASSPIAGEGAEQFFGPGTRLTVL.

This clone was seen more than once but under ten times. The same CDR3 is also encoded by other DNA sequences in this sample. The chain carries TRBV28 and TRBJ2-7; possible D gene TRBD1, 6 bases. Germline V gene data show CDR1 as MDHEN and CDR2 as SYDVKM. Trimming left V 2 bases short and J 3 bases short, with 11 bases between. The CDR3 extends over 14 amino acids. CDR3 protein: CASSLGQGFYEQYF. DNA for the CDR3: TGTGCCAGCAGTTTAGGCCAGGGGTTCTACGAGCAGTACTTC.

The chain is built from TRBV28 and TRBJ1-2; TRBD1 is a possible D gene (6 bases). The CDR3 has 14 residues. V gave up 5 bases and J gave up 5 bases, with 15 bases separating them. Germline-derived CDR1 and CDR2 are MDHEN and SYDVKM. In nucleotides, the CDR3 is TGTGCCAGCAGTCCAACAACAGGGAGGTATGGCTACACCTTC. It translates to CASSPTTGRYGYTF.

The V gene is TRBV7-3, the J gene TRBJ2-5; D may be TRBD2 (6 bases). The V end lost 5 bases, the J end lost 9 bases, and 13 bases lay between the germline ends. CDR3 size: 12 residues. The germline gives CDR1 SGHTA, CDR2 FQGTGA. The CDR3, as DNA: TGTGCCAGCAGCCTAAACGGGGAGGCCCAGTACTTC. It specifies CASSLNGEAQYF.

This clone was seen a single time. V is TRBV12-5 and J is TRBJ1-1, with 9 positions matching TRBD1. The CDR3 spans 13 residues. Trimming took 5 bases from V and 7 from J; bases not matched to a gene: 5. Germline CDR1 reads LGHNT; CDR2 reads FRNRAP. The CDR3 DNA follows: TGTGCTAGTGGTCCCGACAGGGGGGTTGAAGCTTTCTTT. It codes for CASGPDRGVEAFF.

V and J are TRBV28 and TRBJ2-7, with TRBD2 matching over 13 bases. Germline V lookup: CDR1 MDHEN, CDR2 SYDVKM. V was pared by 4 bases and J by 12 bases, with 9 bases of the junction left unmatched. The CDR3 has 14 residues. DNA of the CDR3: TGTGCCAGCAGTTCACTAGCGGGAGGGCCCCGCGGGTACTTC. Translated, it gives CASSSLAGGPRGYF.

The rearrangement links TRBV24-1 to TRBJ2-2, with D hard to call. CDR1 and CDR2 (germline): KGHDR, SFDVKD. This CDR3 spans 14 amino acids. Trimming removed 9 bases from V and 0 bases from J, with 10 bases in between. CDR3 in DNA: TGTGCCACCGGTTCGGCCACGAACACCGGGGAGCTGTTTTTT. Its protein product is CATGSATNTGELFF.

This clone showed up just once. The sample contains more than one DNA sequence encoding this CDR3. The chain couples TRBV5-1 to TRBJ2-7; D ambiguous. This CDR3 is 10 amino acids long. CDR1 and CDR2 (germline): SGHRS, YFSETQ. V was clipped by 3 bases and J by 2 bases, with 0 bases between them. Here the CDR3 reads CASSSYEQYF. Here the CDR3 DNA reads TGCGCCAGCAGCTCCTACGAGCAGTACTTC.

The J gene is TRBJ1-3, the V gene TRBV28; D gene unclear. V was trimmed by 2 bases and J by 0 bases, leaving 5 bases between them. The CDR3 extends over 14 amino acids. Germline V gene sequence: CDR1 MDHEN, CDR2 SYDVKM. The CDR3 nucleotides read TGTGCCAGCAGTTTAAGCGGCTCTGGAAACACCATATATTTT. Translated: CASSLSGSGNTIYF.

The genes are TRBV28 and TRBJ1-1; the D is unclear. Trimming removed 6 bases from V and 7 bases from J, with 15 bases in between. The CDR3 runs 13 residues. Germline CDR1 and CDR2: MDHEN and SYDVKM. CDR3: CASSYSGEGEAFF. Here the CDR3 DNA reads TGTGCCAGCAGCTATTCCGGGGAGGGTGAAGCTTTCTTT.

The chain is built from TRBV29-1 and TRBJ1-1, with D possibly TRBD1 on 5 matching bases. Germline CDR1 is SQVTM and CDR2 is ANQGSEA. Trimming shortened V by 4 bases and J by 4 bases, and 19 bases separated the two germline ends. The length of the CDR3 is 15 residues. CDR3 in amino acids: CSVAVNRRGGTEAFF. In nucleotides, the CDR3 is TGCAGCGTTGCGGTAAATCGGAGGGGAGGCACTGAAGCTTTCTTT.

This chain connects TRBV6-5 to TRBJ1-6; D uncertain. This CDR3 is 12 amino acids long. From germline, CDR1 is MNHEY and CDR2 SVGAGI. Between the trimmed V and J ends, which lost 2 bases and 9 bases, there was a span of 5 bases. CDR3 in DNA: TGTGCCAGCAGTTACCTTTTTTCACCCCTCCACTTT. It encodes CASSYLFSPLHF.

This rearrangement joins TRBV11-2 to TRBJ2-5, with D possibly matching TRBD2 (5 bases). The V gene lost 0 bases and the J gene lost 5 bases, with 16 bases spanning the gap. Germline V gene lookup returns CDR1 SGHAT and CDR2 FQNNGV. The CDR3 spans 16 residues. The CDR3 nucleotides read TGTGCCAGCAGCTTAGAACTATATCGTAGAGGGGAGACCCAGTACTTC. Translating it yields CASSLELYRRGETQYF. The complete variable domain, with remaining parts taken from reference TRBV11-2 and TRBJ2-5, reads EAGVAQSPRYKIIEKRQSVAFWCNPISGHATLYWYQQILGQGPKLLIQFQNNGVVDDSQLPKDRFSAERLKGVDSTLKIQPAKLEDSAVYLCASSLELYRRGETQYFGPGTRLLVL.

V is TRBV13 and J is TRBJ1-2, with D perhaps TRBD1 (5 bases). Germline values: CDR1 PRHDT, CDR2 FYEKMQ (reference sequence). The CDR3 is 14 amino acids. The V gene lost 0 bases and the J gene lost 2 bases, with 7 bases spanning the gap. CDR3 sequence (DNA): TGTGCCAGCAGCTTAGGCCCAGGGAACTATGGCTACACCTTC. Amino acids: CASSLGPGNYGYTF.